Sequencing of this TCR beta chain was carried out in a study of shared T cell receptors in the human thymus. This clone was seen once. The CDR3 spans 19 residues. V lost 0 bases and J lost 0, with 22 bases in between. Per the germline V gene, CDR1 is GTSNPN and CDR2 is SVGIG (reference sequence). Data came from immunoSEQ multiplex PCR; TCRdb stores just in-frame clones and leaves some out. The table includes 600,000 or so clones, about 87% detected once. These data were also reused for a study on human thymus T cells. That source notes: Having surgery to correct congenital heart defects, healthy Finnish infants acted as the donors. Surgeons resected thymus tissue during corrective heart surgery. Thymic repertoires from unrelated individuals overlapped highly, related research reported.

This clonotype originated in a boy under two years old with a congenital heart defect. The chain couples TRBV30 to TRBJ2-3, with D possibly TRBD1 on 5 matching bases. Sequencing input: thymocytes. CDR3 nucleotide sequence: TGTGCCTGGAGTGTACGTAGGGGTTTTTCGCGTCCAAGCACAGATACGCAGTATTTT. Its translation is CAWSVRRGFSRPSTDTQYF. The full variable domain, with the rest looked up from reference TRBV30 and TRBJ2-3, is SQTIHQWPATLVQPVGSPLSLECTVEGTSNPNLYWYRQAAGRGLQLLFYSVGIGQISSEVPQNLSASRPQDRQFILSSKKLLLSDSGFYLCAWSVRRGFSRPSTDTQYFGPGTRLTVL.